What follows are 15 T cell receptor beta chains derived from one specimen sequenced in a study of T cell changes during pregnancy in multiple sclerosis. Libraries were prepared by immunoSEQ multiplex PCR; TCRdb keeps only in-frame clonotypes and omits some of them. Of 15,000 to 17,000 clones listed, about 80% were seen once; the top ten hold 17%. The input for sequencing was CD8+ T cells from peripheral blood mononuclear cells, taken after pregnancy. The source of these receptors is a female donor in good health, enrolled as a control in a pregnancy study.

The rearrangement joins TRBV14 to TRBJ1-1; no reliable D call. Trimming shortened V by 4 bases and J by 2 bases, and 11 bases separated the two germline ends. Germline CDR1 reads SGHDN; CDR2 reads FVKESK. The CDR3 covers 14 residues. The CDR3 here is CASSLPGFNTEAFF. The CDR3 nucleotides are TGTGCCAGCAGCCTTCCAGGTTTTAACACTGAAGCTTTCTTT.

The chain has TRBV7-8 and TRBJ2-5; 12 nucleotides match TRBD2. The CDR3 runs 15 residues. Germline V gene lookup returns CDR1 SGHVS and CDR2 FQNEAQ. J was trimmed by 2 bases and V by 2 bases; bases with no gene match: 0. The CDR3 DNA reads as TGTGCCAGCAGCTTAACTAGCGGGGGGCAAGAGACCCAGTACTTC. Its protein product is CASSLTSGGQETQYF.

This sequence joins TRBV25-1 and TRBJ1-5; D remains ambiguous. From germline, CDR1 is MGHDK and CDR2 SYGVNS. The V gene lost 1 base and the J gene lost 2 bases, with 6 bases spanning the gap. CDR3 length: 14 residues. The CDR3 reads CASSEWARNQPQHF. For the CDR3, the DNA is TGTGCCAGCAGTGAATGGGCTCGCAATCAGCCCCAGCATTTT.

Only one count was recorded for this clone. The chain carries TRBV15 and TRBJ2-7, with 14 positions matching TRBD2. Unmatched junction bases numbered 10, after V lost 5 bases and J lost 7 bases. Per germline, CDR1 LNHNV and CDR2 YYDKDF (reference sequence). This CDR3 has 16 residues. The CDR3 loop is CATSPGTSGRRREQYF. Written as DNA, the CDR3 is TGTGCCACCAGCCCGGGGACTAGCGGGAGACGACGGGAGCAGTACTTC.

This clone was seen only once. The DNA for the CDR3 is TGTGCCAGCAGTTACGGGACAGGTACAGATACGCAGTATTTT. Translating gives CASSYGTGTDTQYF. The genes are TRBV6-5 and TRBJ2-3, with 8 bases identical to TRBD1. Germline V CDR1 and CDR2: MNHEY, SVGAGI. The CDR3 is 14 residues long. V trimming: 2 bases; J trimming: 3 bases; junction bases outside the gene matches: 1.

The chain couples TRBV11-2 to TRBJ1-5, with D unresolved. The CDR3 is made up of 15 amino acids. V gave up 2 bases and J gave up 0 bases, with 8 bases separating them. Germline assignment: CDR1 SGHAT and CDR2 FQNNGV. CDR3 nucleotide sequence: TGTGCCAGCAGCTTACTATCTGCTAGCAATCAGCCCCAGCATTTT. It is translated as CASSLLSASNQPQHF.

The chain links TRBV28 to TRBJ1-4; 7 bases line up with TRBD1. There are 15 residues in the CDR3. The germline gives CDR1 MDHEN, CDR2 SYDVKM. Trimming took 6 bases from V and 5 from J; bases not matched to a gene: 9. The CDR3 bases are TGTGCCAGCAGACCCGACAGGGATCCGAATGAAAAACTGTTTTTT. This gives the protein CASRPDRDPNEKLFF.

This clone was seen just once. Written as DNA, the CDR3 is TGTGCCAGCACAGGGGTCTACGAGCAGTACTTC. Encoded protein: CASTGVYEQYF. The V call is TRBV27, the J call TRBJ2-7, with D possibly being TRBD1 (6 bases). V was clipped by 7 bases and J by 3 bases, with 7 bases between them. Looked up from germline, CDR1 is MNHEY and CDR2 is SMNVEV (reference sequence). This CDR3 spans 11 amino acids.

The CDR3: CASSVGVRGRESHEQYF. CDR3 sequence (DNA): TGTGCCAGCAGCGTAGGGGTACGGGGAAGGGAGTCGCACGAGCAGTACTTC. This chain joins TRBV9 and TRBJ2-7, with D perhaps matching TRBD2 (5 bases). The CDR3 sequence is 17 residues long. The V gene lost 0 bases and the J gene lost 5 bases, with 21 bases spanning the gap. Germline assignment: CDR1 SGDLS and CDR2 YYNGEE. The entire variable domain, with the rest obtained from reference TRBV9 and TRBJ2-7, is as follows: DSGVTQTPKHLITATGQRVTLRCSPRSGDLSVYWYQQSLDQGLQFLIQYYNGEERAKGNILERFSAQQFPDLHSELNLSSLELGDSALYFCASSVGVRGRESHEQYFGPGTRLTVT.

The J gene is TRBJ2-7, the V gene TRBV27; D gene uncertain. Germline V lookup: CDR1 MNHEY, CDR2 SMNVEV (reference sequence). The CDR3 is 13 residues long. V was cut by 6 bases and J by 4 bases, with 13 bases left in between. CDR3 region: CASSQVNAYEQYF. Here the CDR3 DNA reads TGTGCCAGCAGCCAGGTAAACGCTTACGAGCAGTACTTC.

The rearrangement links TRBV27 to TRBJ1-5; D remains unclear. V was cut by 1 base and J by 5 bases, with 9 bases left in between. The CDR3 has 14 amino acids. Looked up from germline, CDR1 is MNHEY and CDR2 is SMNVEV (reference sequence). The CDR3 loop reads CASSLFGSDQPQHF. The DNA for the CDR3 is TGTGCCAGCAGTTTATTTGGCAGTGATCAGCCCCAGCATTTT.

The rearrangement links TRBV19 to TRBJ1-1, with D perhaps TRBD1 (5 bases). CDR1 LNHDA and CDR2 SQIVND come from the germline V gene (reference sequence). The CDR3 has 13 residues. Trimming took off 10 bases at V and 2 bases at J, with 14 bases between the two ends. The CDR3 nucleotides read TGTGCCACCGCAGACAGAGTTAACACTGAAGCTTTCTTT. This codes for CATADRVNTEAFF.

Points on this clone: Other DNA sequences in this specimen translate into the identical CDR3. V is TRBV7-9 and J is TRBJ2-3; perhaps TRBD2 as D (5 bases). The CDR3 runs to 15 residues. Trimming removed 5 bases at V and 4 bases at J, with 16 bases between. Germline V gene data show CDR1 as SEHNR and CDR2 as FQNEAQ (reference sequence). The CDR3 is CASSDTGKQPDTQYF. The DNA of the CDR3 is TGTGCCAGCAGCGATACCGGGAAACAGCCAGATACGCAGTATTTT. Complete variable domain (other parts from reference TRBV7-9 and TRBJ2-3): DTGVSQNPRHKITKRGQNVTFRCDPISEHNRLYWYRQTLGQGPEFLTYFQNEAQLEKSRLLSDRFSAERPKGSFSTLEIQRTEQGDSAMYLCASSDTGKQPDTQYFGPGTRLTVL.

The rearrangement joins TRBV6-5 to TRBJ1-5; weak D call: TRBD1 (6 bases). Trimming removed 6 bases at V and 4 bases at J, with 16 bases between. This CDR3 has 15 residues. The V gene's germline CDR1 is MNHEY and CDR2 SVGAGI. The CDR3 spells CASSLQGSGNQPQHF. The CDR3 DNA reads TGTGCCAGCAGCTTACAGGGTTCGGGTAATCAGCCCCAGCATTTT.

The chain links TRBV5-8 to TRBJ1-1, with TRBD1 matching 10 bases. CDR1 is SGHTS, CDR2 YDEGEE, per germline. The CDR3 length is 16 residues. V was clipped by 6 bases and J by 1 base; unmatched bases: 9. The CDR3 DNA reads as TGTGCCAGCAAGCGGACAGGGGGGGGACAGAACACTGAAGCTTTCTTT. Amino acids: CASKRTGGGQNTEAFF.